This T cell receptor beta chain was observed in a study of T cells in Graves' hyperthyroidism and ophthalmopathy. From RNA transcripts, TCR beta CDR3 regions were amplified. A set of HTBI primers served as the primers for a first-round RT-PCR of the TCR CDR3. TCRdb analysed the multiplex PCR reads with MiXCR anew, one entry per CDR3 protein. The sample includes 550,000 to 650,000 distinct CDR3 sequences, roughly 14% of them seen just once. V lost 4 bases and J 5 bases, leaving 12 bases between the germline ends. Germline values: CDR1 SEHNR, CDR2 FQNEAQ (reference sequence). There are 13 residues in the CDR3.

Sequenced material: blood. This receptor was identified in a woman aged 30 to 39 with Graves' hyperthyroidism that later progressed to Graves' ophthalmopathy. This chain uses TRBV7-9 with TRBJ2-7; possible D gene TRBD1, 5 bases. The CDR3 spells CASSSIDSDEQYF. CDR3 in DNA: TGTGCCAGCAGCTCGATCGACAGTGACGAGCAGTACTTC.